This T cell receptor (beta chain) was identified during a study of spatial heterogeneity in lung cancer. Overall study: The mean occurrence of each unique TCR and UMI combination in raw reads exceeded nine.

MiXCR, run by TCRdb on the 5' RACE reads, gives a single entry per CDR3 protein. The repertoire holds about 6,600 distinct CDR3 sequences, roughly 18% seen once, with around 17% in the top ten. Germline assignment: CDR1 SGHRS and CDR2 YFSETQ. V trimming: 3 bases; J trimming: 2 bases; junction bases outside the gene matches: 19. This CDR3 has 20 residues. As to time point: sample taken at primary tumor resection. Whole RNA from tumor, nontumor lung or frozen PBMC was sequenced unsorted. By share, this clonotype counts as medium-sized. The origin of this receptor is a male donor with early-stage non-small cell lung cancer. This chain connects TRBV5-1 to TRBJ2-1, with TRBD2 identical over 8 bases. The sample here was normal lung tissue next to the tumor, taken at surgery. The CDR3 nucleotides are TGCGCCAGCAGCTCGCCTCCGGGGGCGGCTAGCGGGTCAACCTACAATGAGCAGTTCTTC. It translates to CASSSPPGAASGSTYNEQFF.